This TCR beta chain was sequenced in a study of blood T cells in healthy people across ages. Study overall: There was about one barcoded beta molecule captured by template switching per two T cells. Study-wide results and caveats: There were more naive CD4+ cells and higher diversity in long-lived donors than in aged donors. The fall in TCR beta diversity per million T cells was roughly linear with age.

Trimming left V 3 bases short and J 7 bases short, with 10 bases between. This CDR3 has 13 residues. Germline values: CDR1 MRHNA, CDR2 SNTAGT. With a J-beta primer mix and a sample-barcoded 5' primer, a second PCR ran about 7 to 11 cycles. TCRdb reprocessed the 5' RACE reads with MiXCR, giving one entry per CDR3 protein. This sample has hundreds of thousands of distinct CDR3 sequences, with more than 50% found just once. This clonotype has ten or more counts. Its cognate antigen is unknown. What was sequenced was blood. The chain carries TRBV6-4 and TRBJ2-1; the D gene is possibly TRBD2 (6 bases). The TCR was taken from a man in his forties in good health. The DNA for the CDR3 is TGTGCCAGCAGTGAACGGGAGAGTAATGAGCAGTTCTTC. It encodes CASSERESNEQFF.